The text below deals with one T cell receptor (beta chain). This sample was included in a study of cytomegalovirus exposure and HLA in healthy donors. PCR amplification relied on 60 Vbeta primers (plus 13 Jbeta primers). Data came from immunoSEQ multiplex PCR; TCRdb stores just in-frame clones and leaves some out. This table holds approximately 240,000 clones, 82% found once. The CDR3 length is 19 residues. CDR1 KGHSH and CDR2 LQKENI come from the germline V gene. With 3 bases removed from V and 0 bases from J, the gap between germline ends came to 23 bases. The chain joins TRBV18 to TRBJ1-1; the D gene is possibly TRBD1 (5 bases). The sequence derives from a middle-aged woman in good health and CMV-seronegative. What was sequenced was PBMCs. The DNA for the CDR3 is TGTGCCAGCTCACCGACAGTCCAGACTTACTATGATATGAACACTGAAGCTTTCTTT. This codes for CASSPTVQTYYDMNTEAFF.